This TCR beta chain stems from a study of cytomegalovirus exposure and HLA in healthy donors. The PCR had 60 Vbeta and 13 Jbeta primers. Libraries were prepared by immunoSEQ multiplex PCR; TCRdb keeps only in-frame clonotypes and omits some of them. This repertoire shows around 300,000 clones, approximately 70% found once; its top ten account for 2% to 2.5%. This receptor was obtained from a female donor in good health and CMV-seronegative. Sequenced sample: PBMCs.

This CDR3 reads CASKQGSTYNEQFF. The CDR3 nucleotides read TGTGCCAGTAAACAGGGTTCAACCTACAATGAGCAGTTCTTC. The V and J genes are TRBV19 and TRBJ2-1, with D tentatively TRBD1 (6 bases). Germline V CDR1 and CDR2: LNHDA, SQIVND (reference sequence). Deletions cut 7 bases from V and 2 bases from J, with 12 bases between. CDR3 length equals 14 residues.